Below, 14 T cell receptor beta chains from the same sample are listed, as sequenced in a study of OX40 agonist ivuxolimab in advanced cancers. Here immunoSEQ multiplex PCR was the method, and the copy in TCRdb shows in-frame clones only, minus some. The profile shows some 35,000 clones, approximately 76% of them singletons. The input for sequencing was CD4+ or CD8+ T cells sorted from blood, taken in a trial of the OX40 agonist ivuxolimab. The receptor set was obtained from an adult with an advanced solid tumor such as melanoma, head and neck, liver or kidney cancer.

This chain connects TRBV19 to TRBJ2-7; 9 bases agree with TRBD1. This CDR3 has 13 amino acids. Germline V lookup: CDR1 LNHDA, CDR2 SQIVND (reference sequence). Trimming cost V 6 bases and J 5 bases; bases outside gene matches: 5. The DNA of the CDR3 is TGTGCCAGTAGGGGACAGGGTCTCCACGAGCAGTACTTC. This encodes CASRGQGLHEQYF.

The chain carries TRBV7-9 and TRBJ1-1; D is ambiguous. Germline CDR1 and CDR2: SEHNR and FQNEAQ (reference sequence). This CDR3 region has 13 residues. Trimming shortened V by 1 base and J by 4 bases, and 7 bases separated the two germline ends. The CDR3 bases are TGTGCCAGCAGCTTAGACCGGGGCACTGAAGCTTTCTTT. Its protein is CASSLDRGTEAFF.

J is TRBJ2-3 and V is TRBV11-3; 10 nucleotides align to TRBD1. Germline loops: CDR1 SGHNT, CDR2 YENEEA. V trimming: 5 bases; J trimming: 4 bases; junction bases outside the gene matches: 6. The CDR3 extends over 15 amino acids. The CDR3 region is CASSPTGGFPDTQYF. DNA of the CDR3: TGTGCCAGCAGCCCGACAGGGGGCTTCCCAGATACGCAGTATTTT.

The rearrangement links TRBV6-5 to TRBJ2-1, with 14 bases that match TRBD2. With V trimmed by 8 bases and J by 9 bases, 6 bases remained unmatched. Germline V gene lookup returns CDR1 MNHEY and CDR2 SVGAGI. This CDR3 is built from 14 residues. The CDR3 DNA is TGTGCCAGCCGGACTAGCGGGGGGACTGGTGAGCAGTTCTTC. Amino acid sequence: CASRTSGGTGEQFF.

The count of this clone is one. The CDR3 is CASSEKRGGYEQFF. The CDR3 DNA reads TGTGCCAGCAGTGAAAAAAGGGGGGGTTATGAGCAGTTCTTC. V is TRBV6-1 and J is TRBJ2-1; a weak D match, TRBD2 (7 bases). The CDR3 has 14 residues. Per germline, CDR1 MNHNS and CDR2 SASEGT. The V gene lost 2 bases and the J gene lost 8 bases, with 13 bases spanning the gap.

The gene calls are TRBV30 and TRBJ1-1; TRBD1 might be the D (5 bases). Deletions cut 2 bases from V and 6 bases from J, with 10 bases between. CDR1 and CDR2 (germline): GTSNPN, SVGIG (reference sequence). This CDR3 region has 12 residues. The CDR3 coding sequence is TGTGCCTGGAGTTTACGAGGGGCTGAAGCTTTCTTT. Protein: CAWSLRGAEAFF.

J is TRBJ1-1 and V is TRBV7-7, with D perhaps matching TRBD1 (6 bases). The CDR3 is 14 amino acids. Germline CDR1 is SSHAT and CDR2 is FNYEAQ (reference sequence). Trimming took off 9 bases at V and 0 bases at J, with 14 bases between the two ends. The chain's CDR3 is CARLRTDMNTEAFF. CDR3 nucleotide sequence: TGTGCCAGATTGAGGACAGATATGAACACTGAAGCTTTCTTT.

In this sample, this clone turned up a few times. The J gene is TRBJ2-7, the V gene TRBV27; unclear D gene. Germline CDR1 reads MNHEY; CDR2 reads SMNVEV (reference sequence). V lost 2 bases, J lost 0 bases, and 11 bases lay in between. The CDR3 is made up of 15 amino acids. In DNA form, the CDR3 reads TGTGCCAGCAGTTTAGTTGGGCTTAGCTCCTACGAGCAGTACTTC. Translating it yields CASSLVGLSSYEQYF.

As DNA, the CDR3 is TGTGCCTGGAGTCGGAAGGGTGGCACAGATACGCAGTATTTT. Protein: CAWSRKGGTDTQYF. The chain employs TRBV30 and TRBJ2-3; D unclear. Trimming pared 2 bases from V and 1 base from J, leaving 10 bases between. The CDR3 runs 14 residues. CDR1 is GTSNPN, CDR2 SVGIG, per germline (reference sequence).

The V gene is TRBV18, the J gene TRBJ2-5; D unresolved. This CDR3 spans 11 amino acids. V dropped 4 bases and J dropped 1 base, with 1 base sitting between them. CDR1 and CDR2 (germline): KGHSH, LQKENI. The chain's CDR3 is CASSLQETQYF. The CDR3 nucleotides are TGTGCCAGCTCACTCCAAGAGACCCAGTACTTC.

The chain couples TRBV11-3 to TRBJ1-5; TRBD1 matches at 7 bases. Germline CDR1 SGHNT, CDR2 YENEEA. CDR3 length: 15 residues. V shed 5 bases, J shed 1 base, and the junction held 5 bases outside the gene matches. The CDR3 is CASSLGTESNQPQHF. In DNA, the CDR3 is TGTGCCAGCAGCCTAGGGACAGAGAGCAATCAGCCCCAGCATTTT.

The genes are TRBV9 and TRBJ1-6, with D uncertain. Germline V lookup: CDR1 SGDLS, CDR2 YYNGEE. Trimming removed 2 bases from V and 0 bases from J, with 12 bases in between. The CDR3 extends over 17 amino acids. In DNA, the CDR3 is TGTGCCAGCAGCGTTGACCTTAGAAGCTCCTATAATTCACCCCTCCACTTT. The encoded protein is CASSVDLRSSYNSPLHF.

This rearrangement joins TRBV10-2 to TRBJ2-2; D ambiguous. Trimming left V 0 bases short and J 5 bases short, with 7 bases between. This CDR3 has 14 amino acids. Germline V gene sequence: CDR1 WSHSY, CDR2 SAAADI. For the CDR3, the DNA is TGCGCCAGCAGTGAGTCGACGAGGACCGGGGAGCTGTTTTTT. It yields the protein CASSESTRTGELFF.

The chain joins TRBV5-6 to TRBJ1-4; 9 bases match TRBD1. The CDR3 runs 14 residues. Germline CDR1 is SGHDT and CDR2 is YYEEEE. V dropped 4 bases and J dropped 7; count of bases not matched to a gene: 5. The CDR3 DNA reads as TGTGCCAGCAGCGACGGGACAGGGATTGAAAAACTGTTTTTT. Its translation: CASSDGTGIEKLFF.